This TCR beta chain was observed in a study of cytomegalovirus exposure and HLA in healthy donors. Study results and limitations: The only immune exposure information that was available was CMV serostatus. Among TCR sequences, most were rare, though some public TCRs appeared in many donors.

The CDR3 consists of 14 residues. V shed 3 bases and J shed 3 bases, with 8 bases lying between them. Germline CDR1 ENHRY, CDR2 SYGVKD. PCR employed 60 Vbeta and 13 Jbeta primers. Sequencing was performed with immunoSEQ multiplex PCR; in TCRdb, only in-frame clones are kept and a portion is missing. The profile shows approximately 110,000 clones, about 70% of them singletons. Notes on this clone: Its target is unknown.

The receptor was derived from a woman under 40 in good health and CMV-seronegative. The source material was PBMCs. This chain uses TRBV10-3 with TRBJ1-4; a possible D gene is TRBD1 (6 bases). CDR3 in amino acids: CAISEAGANEKLFF. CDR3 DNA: TGTGCCATCAGTGAAGCAGGGGCTAATGAAAAACTGTTTTTT.